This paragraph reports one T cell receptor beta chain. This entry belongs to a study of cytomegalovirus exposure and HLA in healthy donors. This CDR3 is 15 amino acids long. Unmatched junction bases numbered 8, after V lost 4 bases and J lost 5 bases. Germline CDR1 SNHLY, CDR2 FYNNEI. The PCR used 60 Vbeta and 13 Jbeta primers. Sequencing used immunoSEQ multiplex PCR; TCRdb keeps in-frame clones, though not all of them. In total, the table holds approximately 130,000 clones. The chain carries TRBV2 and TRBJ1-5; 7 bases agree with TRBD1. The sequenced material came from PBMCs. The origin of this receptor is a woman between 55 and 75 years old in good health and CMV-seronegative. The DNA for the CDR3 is TGTGCCAGCAGTGTCCGCAACAGGGGCCATCAGCCCCAGCATTTT. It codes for CASSVRNRGHQPQHF.